Following are 20 T cell receptor beta chains from one sample sequenced in a study of control samples from healthy donors and cancer patients (dated by TCRdb to the early 2020s). Library prep was done by the immunoSEQ multiplex PCR assay. Held by TCRdb, this immuneACCESS table contains in-frame sequences only and omits some clones. Under half of the omission traces to an unresolved V gene where checked; the cause of the rest is unknown. Within this sample are about 130,000 clones, with roughly 90% of them counted one time only. 2% to 3% of the sample is taken by the ten largest. Specimen: blood. These receptors all stem from a man between 18 and 35 years old in good health.

The genes are TRBV4-1 and TRBJ2-3, with 7 bases lining up with TRBD2. CDR3 length: 17 amino acids. J lost 0 bases, V lost 0 bases, and 6 bases had no gene match. The germline V gene encodes CDR1 MGHRA and CDR2 YSYEKL. CDR3 nucleotides: TGCGCCAGCAGCCAAGACGGGGGGTTTATCAGCACAGATACGCAGTATTTT. It yields the protein CASSQDGGFISTDTQYF.

Comments on this clone: The sample contains more than one DNA sequence encoding this CDR3. This chain connects TRBV24-1 to TRBJ2-1, with 14 nucleotides matching TRBD2. Germline CDR1 is KGHDR and CDR2 is SFDVKD. With V trimmed by 4 bases and J by 3 bases, 4 bases remained unmatched. This CDR3 is 17 amino acids long. In DNA, the CDR3 is TGTGCCACCAGTGACCCGGGGACTAGCGGGAGCTACAATGAGCAGTTCTTC. It translates to CATSDPGTSGSYNEQFF.

The chain employs TRBV6-5 and TRBJ1-3; D might be TRBD1 (6 bases). This CDR3 spans 12 amino acids. CDR1 is MNHEY and CDR2 is SVGAGI in the germline V gene. The V gene lost 6 bases and the J gene lost 3 bases, with 6 bases spanning the gap. Written as DNA, the CDR3 is TGTGCCAGCAGGGACAGTGGAAACACCATATATTTT. Translated: CASRDSGNTIYF.

This clone appeared a single time. The chain employs TRBV24-1 and TRBJ1-4; no reliable D call. Trimming stripped 4 bases from V and 7 bases from J, with 15 bases between. The CDR3 has 15 amino acids. Germline CDR1 reads KGHDR; CDR2 reads SFDVKD. The CDR3 DNA sequence: TGTGCCACCAGTGACCCCGCCGGCGGGTCTGAAAAACTGTTTTTT. This encodes CATSDPAGGSEKLFF.

The rearrangement links TRBV14 to TRBJ2-1; 7 positions match TRBD2. Germline values: CDR1 SGHDN, CDR2 FVKESK. This CDR3 comprises 16 residues. The V segment lost 5 bases and the J segment 3 bases; nucleotides outside the gene matches: 10. CDR3 in DNA: TGTGCCAGCAGCAGGCAAGCGGGGAAGGACTACAATGAGCAGTTCTTC. Translating it yields CASSRQAGKDYNEQFF.

The V and J genes are TRBV7-9 and TRBJ1-3; TRBD1 matches at 11 bases. This CDR3 is built from 14 residues. V dropped 8 bases and J dropped 6; count of bases not matched to a gene: 6. CDR1 is SEHNR and CDR2 is FQNEAQ in the germline V gene (reference sequence). As DNA, the CDR3 is TGTGCCAGCCCGACGGACAGGGGGCAAAACACCATATATTTT. This sequence encodes CASPTDRGQNTIYF.

The J gene is TRBJ2-7, the V gene TRBV5-4, with 8 positions matching TRBD2. The CDR3 has 15 amino acids. Germline trimming cut 0 bases from V and 4 bases from J; bases unmatched to any gene: 6. Germline V lookup: CDR1 SGHNT, CDR2 YYREEE (reference sequence). The DNA of the CDR3 is TGTGCCAGCAGCTTGGCCGGGGGGGGAGCGTACGAGCAGTACGTC. This gives the protein CASSLAGGGAYEQYV.

In this sample, this clone turned up a few times. The chain's CDR3 is CASSESRPGPGGDEQFF. The CDR3 DNA follows: TGTGCCAGCAGTGAATCCCGACCGGGACCCGGGGGCGATGAGCAGTTCTTC. The rearrangement joins TRBV25-1 to TRBJ2-1; D may match TRBD1 or TRBD2 (6 bases each). The CDR3 is made up of 17 amino acids. CDR1 is MGHDK and CDR2 is SYGVNS in the germline V gene. The germline V and J ends were trimmed by 1 base and 8 bases, with 21 bases remaining between them.

The CDR3 protein is CASSSERGYEQYV. The CDR3 nucleotides read TGTGCCAGCAGCTCGGAACGGGGCTACGAGCAGTACGTC. V usage is TRBV7-9 and J usage is TRBJ2-7; a possible D gene is TRBD2 (5 bases). Trimming left V 4 bases short and J 3 bases short, with 10 bases between. Germline V gene data show CDR1 as SEHNR and CDR2 as FQNEAQ (reference sequence). The CDR3 runs 13 residues.

The chain links TRBV30 to TRBJ2-1; tentatively, D is TRBD1 or TRBD2 (5 bases each). Trimming removed 4 bases at V and 3 bases at J, with 10 bases between. Germline V gene lookup returns CDR1 GTSNPN and CDR2 SVGIG (reference sequence). This CDR3 has 13 residues. CDR3: CAWIGGVYNEQFF. The CDR3 DNA reads TGTGCCTGGATTGGGGGTGTCTACAATGAGCAGTTCTTC. Looking up the rest from reference TRBV30 and TRBJ2-1 gives the full variable domain: SQTIHQWPATLVQPVGSPLSLECTVEGTSNPNLYWYRQAAGRGLQLLFYSVGIGQISSEVPQNLSASRPQDRQFILSSKKLLLSDSGFYLCAWIGGVYNEQFFGPGTRLTVL.

The V call is TRBV12-3 or TRBV12-4, the J call TRBJ1-1; D remains unclear. This CDR3 is 13 amino acids long. Trimming cost V 5 bases and J 8 bases, with 15 bases left between them. In nucleotides, the CDR3 is TGTGCCAGCAGTCCCCCCCGGGCCGGGGAAGCTTTCTTT. Amino acids: CASSPPRAGEAFF.

This chain connects TRBV5-1 to TRBJ1-2; D not resolved. Germline V gives CDR1 SGHRS, CDR2 YFSETQ. CDR3 length: 14 amino acids. With 0 bases removed from V and 6 bases from J, the gap between germline ends came to 12 bases. The CDR3 reads CASSLADNTDGYTF. The CDR3 region has the DNA TGCGCCAGCAGCTTGGCCGATAACACGGATGGCTACACCTTC.

In DNA form, the CDR3 reads TGTGCCAGCAGCTCCGCCGGGACTAGCGGGGGGGGCCACACAGATACGCAGTATTTT. It is translated as CASSSAGTSGGGHTDTQYF. The V gene is TRBV9, the J gene TRBJ2-3; 16 bases are shared with TRBD2. Trimming removed 4 bases from V and 2 bases from J; junction bases left unmatched: 10. Germline V CDR1 and CDR2: SGDLS, YYNGEE. The CDR3 sequence is 19 residues long.

The J gene is TRBJ1-5, the V gene TRBV6-5; 7 bases map to TRBD1. V lost 5 bases and J lost 3; bases outside the gene matches: 7. Germline V gene sequence: CDR1 MNHEY, CDR2 SVGAGI. CDR3 size: 15 residues. The CDR3: CASSHPGQFNQPQHF. The CDR3 DNA sequence: TGTGCCAGCAGTCACCCGGGACAGTTCAATCAGCCCCAGCATTTT.

In nucleotides, the CDR3 is TGTGCCAGCAGCGGCGCGGGACAGTCGAACACCGGGGAGCTGTTTTTT. It yields the protein CASSGAGQSNTGELFF. This chain links TRBV9 with TRBJ2-2; D might be TRBD1 (7 bases). V was trimmed by 3 bases and J by 0 bases, leaving 12 bases between them. Per the germline V gene, CDR1 is SGDLS and CDR2 is YYNGEE. This CDR3 has 16 residues. Based on the CDR3 plus reference TRBV9 and TRBJ2-2, the full variable domain is DSGVTQTPKHLITATGQRVTLRCSPRSGDLSVYWYQQSLDQGLQFLIQYYNGEERAKGNILERFSAQQFPDLHSELNLSSLELGDSALYFCASSGAGQSNTGELFFGEGSRLTVL.

The chain is built from TRBV10-3 and TRBJ2-5, with D tentatively TRBD2 (6 bases). V was pared by 0 bases and J by 4 bases, with 15 bases between. Per germline, CDR1 ENHRY and CDR2 SYGVKD. The CDR3 has 16 residues. The CDR3 region is CAISESTKAEGETQYF. The DNA for the CDR3 is TGTGCCATCAGTGAGTCGACAAAGGCGGAGGGAGAGACCCAGTACTTC.

This chain connects TRBV5-4 to TRBJ1-3; D gene uncertain. Between the trimmed V and J ends, which lost 1 base and 11 bases, there was a span of 10 bases. The CDR3 is 12 amino acids. The germline V gene encodes CDR1 SGHNT and CDR2 YYREEE (reference sequence). Here the CDR3 DNA reads TGTGCCAGCAGCTTGCCGCCTGGTCCCATATATTTT. Encoded protein: CASSLPPGPIYF.

This chain joins TRBV9 and TRBJ2-1, with unresolved D. The CDR3 runs to 11 residues. Germline V gives CDR1 SGDLS, CDR2 YYNGEE. Trimming removed 4 bases at V and 9 bases at J, with 8 bases between. CDR3 residues: CASSSQSEQFF. The CDR3 DNA reads as TGTGCCAGCAGCTCCCAGAGTGAGCAGTTCTTC.

This clone has a handful of counts. The chain is built from TRBV18 and TRBJ2-5; a weak D match, TRBD1 (6 bases). Trimming took off 0 bases at V and 5 bases at J, with 7 bases between the two ends. This CDR3 contains 13 residues. Germline CDR1 and CDR2: KGHSH and LQKENI. The CDR3 DNA follows: TGTGCCAGCTCACCACCAGGGGGTGAGACCCAGTACTTC. It is translated as CASSPPGGETQYF.

The V and J genes are TRBV7-9 and TRBJ2-1, with D perhaps assigned TRBD1 or TRBD2 (5 bases each). V was cut by 5 bases and J by 7 bases, with 18 bases left in between. Germline lookup yields CDR1 SEHNR and CDR2 FQNEAQ (reference sequence). The CDR3 runs to 15 residues. Written as DNA, the CDR3 is TGTGCCAGCAGCACCATGGTGTGGGGGTTAAATGAGCAGTTCTTC. Its translation: CASSTMVWGLNEQFF.